This T cell receptor beta chain was identified in a study of blood T cell repertoires in COVID-19. Clones were read by immunoSEQ multiplex PCR, and TCRdb kept only the in-frame ones, dropping some. The sample holds about 380,000 clones; 85% to 90% are singletons and the top ten take 6.5%. J lost 2 bases, V lost 6 bases, and 6 bases had no gene match. The CDR3 has 14 amino acids. Germline V gene lookup returns CDR1 SGHTA and CDR2 FQGNSA. The origin of this receptor is a man aged 18 to 30 with active or convalescent COVID-19. This chain links TRBV7-2 with TRBJ2-7, with 8 bases that match TRBD1. The sample was peripheral blood. CDR3 nucleotides: TGTGCCAGCAGTTCCAGGGGGCGCCCCTACGAGCAGTACTTC. Translation: CASSSRGRPYEQYF.